This is a list of T cell receptor beta chains from one sample in a study of OX40 agonist ivuxolimab in advanced cancers. Repertoires were generated with immunoSEQ multiplex PCR, while TCRdb's copy carries only in-frame clones and drops some. Here the sample spans 74,000 or so clones, around 90% being singletons. The sample in question was CD4+ or CD8+ T cells sorted from blood, obtained in a trial of the OX40 agonist ivuxolimab. All receptors come from an adult with an advanced solid tumor such as melanoma, head and neck, liver or kidney cancer. Both conserved end residues are part of each CDR3. Fields, in order: CDR3 protein, CDR3 length, V gene, J gene.

cdr3_aa: CASSSGLGGGSNEQFF
cdr3_length: 16
v_call: TRBV4-2
j_call: TRBJ2-1

cdr3_aa: CASSPIDSSQETQYF
cdr3_length: 15
v_call: TRBV28
j_call: TRBJ2-5

cdr3_aa: CASSFPGETGRQTQYF
cdr3_length: 16
v_call: TRBV28
j_call: TRBJ2-5

cdr3_aa: CASSLPDRGGTGELFF
cdr3_length: 16
v_call: TRBV28
j_call: TRBJ2-2

cdr3_aa: CASSTYNEQFF
cdr3_length: 11
v_call: TRBV6-1
j_call: TRBJ2-1

cdr3_aa: CASSQDPASGGTSQETQYF
cdr3_length: 19
v_call: TRBV4-3
j_call: TRBJ2-5

cdr3_aa: CASRPNTGELFF
cdr3_length: 12
v_call: TRBV28
j_call: TRBJ2-2

cdr3_aa: CASSLLARSYEQYF
cdr3_length: 14
v_call: TRBV7-2
j_call: TRBJ2-7

cdr3_aa: CASSRRAPNTGELFF
cdr3_length: 15
v_call: TRBV11-2
j_call: TRBJ2-2

cdr3_aa: CASSLGTGGETQYF
cdr3_length: 14
v_call: TRBV5-1
j_call: TRBJ2-5